A selection of T cell receptor beta chains follows, all from one sample in a study of T cells after yellow fever vaccination. MiXCR, applied by TCRdb to the 5' RACE reads, yields one record per CDR3 protein. Of 250,000 or so distinct CDR3 sequences listed, roughly 3.7% are singletons. The sequencing used PBMCs, collected 15 days after the yellow fever booster vaccination. The receptor set was obtained from a man younger than 35 who received the YFV17D yellow fever vaccine. CDR3s include the opening cysteine and the closing phenylalanine or tryptophan. The D gene is left open where the match is weak. Some rows have no size entry. The others give once, few or many, or a class for an expanded clone.

D gene: -
J gene: TRBJ1-1
V gene: TRBV5-1
clone size: many
CDR3 protein: CASSLGQGRTEAFF
CDR3 DNA: TGCGCCAGCAGCTTGGGGCAGGGGAGAACTGAAGCTTTCTTT

D gene: -
J gene: TRBJ1-2
V gene: TRBV12-3/TRBV12-4
clone size: many
CDR3 protein: CASGPIPYTF
CDR3 DNA: TGTGCCAGCGGTCCGATTCCCTACACCTTC

D gene: -
J gene: TRBJ1-1
V gene: TRBV5-1
clone size: many
CDR3 protein: CASSLGHLGGEAFF
CDR3 DNA: TGCGCCAGCAGCTTGGGACACCTGGGGGGAGAAGCTTTCTTT

D gene: -
J gene: TRBJ2-1
V gene: TRBV3-1
clone size: many
CDR3 protein: CASSQKGGRFNEQFF
CDR3 DNA: TGTGCCAGCAGCCAGAAAGGGGGTAGGTTCAATGAGCAGTTCTTC

D gene: TRBD1
J gene: TRBJ1-1
V gene: TRBV5-1
clone size: many
CDR3 protein: CASSFTGEDTEAFF
CDR3 DNA: TGCGCCAGCAGCTTTACAGGGGAGGACACTGAAGCTTTCTTT

D gene: TRBD2
J gene: TRBJ2-1
V gene: TRBV7-2
clone size: many
CDR3 protein: CASSPQVAGGNEQFF
CDR3 DNA: TGTGCCAGCAGCCCACAGGTGGCGGGGGGGAATGAGCAGTTCTTC

D gene: -
J gene: TRBJ2-1
V gene: TRBV11-2
clone size: many
CDR3 protein: CASSLGDAGPYSHNEQFF
CDR3 DNA: TGTGCCAGCAGCTTAGGGGACGCTGGACCGTACTCCCACAATGAGCAGTTCTTC

D gene: -
J gene: TRBJ1-1
V gene: TRBV18
clone size: few
CDR3 protein: CASSPRTRVGDTEAFF
CDR3 DNA: TGTGCCAGCTCACCACGGACCCGGGTTGGGGACACTGAAGCTTTCTTT

D gene: -
J gene: TRBJ2-1
V gene: TRBV5-1
clone size: many
CDR3 protein: CASSPAPGGPYNEQFF
CDR3 DNA: TGCGCCAGCAGCCCGGCACCCGGGGGTCCCTACAATGAGCAGTTCTTC

D gene: -
J gene: TRBJ1-4
V gene: TRBV20-1
clone size: many
CDR3 protein: CSAWVWEKLFF
CDR3 DNA: TGCAGTGCTTGGGTTTGGGAAAAACTGTTTTTT

D gene: TRBD1
J gene: TRBJ1-5
V gene: TRBV24-1
clone size: few
CDR3 protein: CATSGIRRQGPRPQHF
CDR3 DNA: TGTGCCACCAGTGGCATCCGCAGACAGGGGCCGCGGCCCCAGCATTTT

D gene: TRBD1
J gene: TRBJ1-3
V gene: TRBV6-5
clone size: many
CDR3 protein: CASSPQGAIRGNTIYF
CDR3 DNA: TGTGCCAGCAGCCCCCAGGGGGCTATAAGGGGAAACACCATATATTTT

D gene: TRBD2
J gene: TRBJ2-5
V gene: TRBV20-1
clone size: many
CDR3 protein: CSANSPASGTETQYF
CDR3 DNA: TGCAGTGCCAACTCACCGGCTAGCGGTACGGAGACCCAGTACTTC

D gene: TRBD1
J gene: TRBJ1-5
V gene: TRBV12-3/TRBV12-4
clone size: many
CDR3 protein: CASSGQGDNQPQHF
CDR3 DNA: TGTGCCAGCAGTGGACAGGGAGACAATCAGCCCCAGCATTTT

D gene: TRBD2
J gene: TRBJ2-3
V gene: TRBV28
clone size: many
CDR3 protein: CASAQRLAATDTQYF
CDR3 DNA: TGTGCCAGCGCGCAGAGGCTAGCGGCCACAGATACGCAGTATTTT

D gene: TRBD2
J gene: TRBJ2-5
V gene: TRBV27
clone size: -
CDR3 protein: CASSFLAGGKETQYF
CDR3 DNA: TGTGCCAGCAGTTTCCTAGCGGGGGGGAAAGAGACCCAGTACTTC

D gene: -
J gene: TRBJ1-1
V gene: TRBV18
clone size: few
CDR3 protein: CASSPPLGATPEAFF
CDR3 DNA: TGTGCCAGCTCACCACCGCTGGGGGCTACGCCTGAAGCTTTCTTT

D gene: TRBD2
J gene: TRBJ2-3
V gene: TRBV20-1
clone size: many
CDR3 protein: CSATSYPSGGSTDTQYF
CDR3 DNA: TGCAGTGCTACGTCGTATCCCAGCGGGGGGTCCACAGATACGCAGTATTTT

D gene: -
J gene: TRBJ2-7
V gene: TRBV19
clone size: many
CDR3 protein: CASSIDRNDEQYF
CDR3 DNA: TGTGCCAGTAGTATAGATCGAAACGACGAGCAGTACTTC

D gene: TRBD2
J gene: TRBJ2-1
V gene: TRBV7-2
clone size: many
CDR3 protein: CASSYTPPLAGGPGEQFF
CDR3 DNA: TGTGCCAGCAGCTATACCCCGCCACTAGCGGGGGGGCCCGGTGAGCAGTTCTTC

D gene: TRBD2
J gene: TRBJ2-5
V gene: TRBV4-1
clone size: many
CDR3 protein: CASSQVASGGETQYF
CDR3 DNA: TGCGCCAGCAGCCAAGTCGCTAGCGGGGGGGAGACCCAGTACTTC

D gene: -
J gene: TRBJ1-5
V gene: TRBV24-1
clone size: many
CDR3 protein: CATSEQGQPQHF
CDR3 DNA: TGTGCCACCAGTGAGCAGGGTCAGCCCCAGCATTTT

D gene: -
J gene: TRBJ1-5
V gene: TRBV18
clone size: many
CDR3 protein: CASSPDSTAQHF
CDR3 DNA: TGTGCCAGCTCACCGGACAGTACGGCCCAGCATTTT

D gene: -
J gene: TRBJ2-3
V gene: TRBV6-6
clone size: few
CDR3 protein: CASSYRVTDTQYF
CDR3 DNA: TGTGCCAGCAGTTACAGGGTCACAGATACGCAGTATTTT

D gene: -
J gene: TRBJ1-6
V gene: TRBV4-2
clone size: many
CDR3 protein: CASSQDQGKTYNSPLHF
CDR3 DNA: TGTGCCAGCAGCCAAGACCAGGGGAAAACCTATAATTCACCCCTCCACTTT

D gene: TRBD2
J gene: TRBJ2-1
V gene: TRBV5-1
clone size: many
CDR3 protein: CASSLGSGGDSEQFF
CDR3 DNA: TGCGCCAGCAGCTTGGGAAGCGGGGGGGATTCTGAGCAGTTCTTC

D gene: TRBD2
J gene: TRBJ2-1
V gene: TRBV7-3
clone size: many
CDR3 protein: CASSASGGPMNEQFF
CDR3 DNA: TGTGCCAGCAGCGCCTCGGGGGGGCCCATGAATGAGCAGTTCTTC

D gene: -
J gene: TRBJ2-1
V gene: TRBV7-2
clone size: many
CDR3 protein: CASSFTGRGQFF
CDR3 DNA: TGTGCCAGCAGCTTTACAGGGAGGGGGCAGTTCTTC

D gene: TRBD1
J gene: TRBJ1-2
V gene: TRBV7-6
clone size: few
CDR3 protein: CASSPGQGWYYGYTF
CDR3 DNA: TGTGCCAGCAGCCCGGGACAGGGTTGGTACTATGGCTACACCTTC

D gene: TRBD2
J gene: TRBJ2-5
V gene: TRBV4-1
clone size: many
CDR3 protein: CASSQGLGRETQYF
CDR3 DNA: TGCGCCAGCAGCCAGGGACTAGGTCGAGAGACCCAGTACTTC

D gene: -
J gene: TRBJ2-1
V gene: TRBV7-9
clone size: many
CDR3 protein: CASSLNEVNEQFF
CDR3 DNA: TGTGCCAGCAGCTTAAACGAGGTCAATGAGCAGTTCTTC

D gene: -
J gene: TRBJ2-3
V gene: TRBV4-1
clone size: many
CDR3 protein: CASRPLLGTDTQYF
CDR3 DNA: TGCGCCAGCAGACCTCTACTAGGGACAGATACGCAGTATTTT